The source of this TCR beta chain is a study of blood T cell repertoires in COVID-19. Sequenced by immunoSEQ multiplex PCR; TCRdb stores in-frame clones only, minus some. This table has about 190,000 clones, roughly 90% appearing once. This CDR3 is built from 17 residues. CDR1 is SGHAT and CDR2 is FQNNGV in the germline V gene. After removal of 2 bases from V and 1 base from J, the junction contained 7 bases not matched to a gene. Material: peripheral blood. The chain carries TRBV11-2 and TRBJ2-3; 9 positions match TRBD2. The clonotype comes from a man aged 40-50 years with acute or convalescent COVID-19. This chain's CDR3 is CASSLWRGGVGTDTQYF. The DNA for the CDR3 is TGTGCCAGCAGCTTATGGCGGGGGGGCGTAGGCACAGATACGCAGTATTTT.